Listed below are T cell receptor beta chains from one sample, sequenced in a study of CD8+CD57+ T cells in acquired aplastic anemia. One entry per CDR3 protein, called by TCRdb with MiXCR from the reads. The table lists roughly 500,000 distinct CDR3 sequences, about a third of them singletons. Sequencing used sorted CD4+, CD8+, or CD8+CD57+ T cells (not recorded which) from PBMCs. The receptors originated from a human donor with aplastic anemia. The CDR3 runs from the conserved cysteine through the conserved F or W. Each record gives: D gene, J gene, V gene, CDR3 protein. D genes are given only for firm matches.

d_gene: .; j_gene: TRBJ2-3; v_gene: TRBV7-2; CDR3aa: CASSREGSGTDTQYF
d_gene: .; j_gene: TRBJ2-1; v_gene: TRBV7-2; CDR3aa: CASSLVSGRQFF
d_gene: TRBD2; j_gene: TRBJ2-5; v_gene: TRBV15; CDR3aa: CATSRKSGSGALAQYF
d_gene: .; j_gene: TRBJ2-7; v_gene: TRBV2; CDR3aa: CASRKGLNYEQYF
d_gene: TRBD2; j_gene: TRBJ2-1; v_gene: TRBV9; CDR3aa: CASSVTSGGNEQFF
d_gene: .; j_gene: TRBJ1-2; v_gene: TRBV9; CDR3aa: CASSAGGESYGYTF
d_gene: .; j_gene: TRBJ2-7; v_gene: TRBV15; CDR3aa: CATSRDIYYEQYF
d_gene: TRBD1; j_gene: TRBJ1-2; v_gene: TRBV29-1; CDR3aa: CSVGTGNYGYTF
d_gene: .; j_gene: TRBJ2-7; v_gene: TRBV2; CDR3aa: CASSDPRGNSYEQYF
d_gene: .; j_gene: TRBJ2-6; v_gene: TRBV7-6; CDR3aa: CASSPAGPGANVLTF
d_gene: .; j_gene: TRBJ1-2; v_gene: TRBV5-6; CDR3aa: CASSFYISSANERGHGYTF
d_gene: TRBD1; j_gene: TRBJ1-2; v_gene: TRBV6-1; CDR3aa: CASSVLDREYGYTF
d_gene: TRBD2; j_gene: TRBJ2-1; v_gene: TRBV4-2; CDR3aa: CASSQGTSGINEQFF
d_gene: .; j_gene: TRBJ2-7; v_gene: TRBV10-3; CDR3aa: CAISESHEQYF